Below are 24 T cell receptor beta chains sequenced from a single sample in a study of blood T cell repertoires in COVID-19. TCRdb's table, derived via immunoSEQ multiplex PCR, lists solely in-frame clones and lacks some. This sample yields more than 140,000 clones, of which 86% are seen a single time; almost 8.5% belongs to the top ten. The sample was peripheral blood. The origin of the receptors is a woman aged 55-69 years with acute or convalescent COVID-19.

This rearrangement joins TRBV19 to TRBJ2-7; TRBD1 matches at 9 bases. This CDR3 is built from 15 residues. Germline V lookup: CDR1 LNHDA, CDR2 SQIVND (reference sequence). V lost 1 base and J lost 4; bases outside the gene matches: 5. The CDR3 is CASSIGPGQGYEQYF. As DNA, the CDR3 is TGTGCCAGTAGTATAGGTCCGGGACAGGGATACGAGCAGTACTTC.

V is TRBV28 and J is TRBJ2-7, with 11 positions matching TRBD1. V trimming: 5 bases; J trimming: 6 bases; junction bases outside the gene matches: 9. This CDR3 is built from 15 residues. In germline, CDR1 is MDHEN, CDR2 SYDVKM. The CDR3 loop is CASSHLGQGAAEQYF. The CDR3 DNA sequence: TGTGCCAGCAGTCACCTTGGACAGGGGGCGGCCGAGCAGTACTTC.

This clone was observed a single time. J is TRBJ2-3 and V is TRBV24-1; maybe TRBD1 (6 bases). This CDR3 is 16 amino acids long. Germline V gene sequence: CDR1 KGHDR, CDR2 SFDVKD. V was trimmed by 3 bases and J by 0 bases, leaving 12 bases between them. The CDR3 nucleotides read TGTGCCACCAGTGATCGACAGGCCGCTAGCACAGATACGCAGTATTTT. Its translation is CATSDRQAASTDTQYF.

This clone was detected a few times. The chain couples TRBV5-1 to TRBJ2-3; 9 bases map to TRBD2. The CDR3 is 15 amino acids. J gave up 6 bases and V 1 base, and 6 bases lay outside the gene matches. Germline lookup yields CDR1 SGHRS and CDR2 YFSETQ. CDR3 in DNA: TGCGCCAGCAGCTTGCCTAGCGGGGTCGGCGATACGCAGTATTTT. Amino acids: CASSLPSGVGDTQYF.

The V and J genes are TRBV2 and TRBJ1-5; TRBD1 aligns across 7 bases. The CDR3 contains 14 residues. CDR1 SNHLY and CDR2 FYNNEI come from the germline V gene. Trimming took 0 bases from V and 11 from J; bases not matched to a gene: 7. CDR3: CASSEALQGWAQHF. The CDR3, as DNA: TGTGCCAGCAGTGAAGCTTTACAGGGGTGGGCCCAGCATTTT.

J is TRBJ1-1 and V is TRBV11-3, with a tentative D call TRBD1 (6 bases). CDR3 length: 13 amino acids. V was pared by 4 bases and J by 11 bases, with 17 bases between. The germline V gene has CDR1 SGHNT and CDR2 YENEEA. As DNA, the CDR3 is TGTGCCAGCAGCTCGGGGGGCACGGAGGGGGCTTTCTTT. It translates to CASSSGGTEGAFF.

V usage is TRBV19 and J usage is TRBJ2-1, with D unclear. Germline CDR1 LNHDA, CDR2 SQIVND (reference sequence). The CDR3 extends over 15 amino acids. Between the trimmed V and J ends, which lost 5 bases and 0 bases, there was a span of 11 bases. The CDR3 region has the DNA TGTGCCAGTAGTGCACTACGGAGCTCCTACAATGAGCAGTTCTTC. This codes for CASSALRSSYNEQFF.

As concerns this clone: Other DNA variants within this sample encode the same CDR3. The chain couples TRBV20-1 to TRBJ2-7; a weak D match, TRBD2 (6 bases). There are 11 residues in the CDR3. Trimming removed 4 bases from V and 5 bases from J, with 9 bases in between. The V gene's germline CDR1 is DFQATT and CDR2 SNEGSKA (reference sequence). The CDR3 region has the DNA TGCAGTGCTAAAAGCGGGCACGAGCAGTACTTC. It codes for CSAKSGHEQYF.

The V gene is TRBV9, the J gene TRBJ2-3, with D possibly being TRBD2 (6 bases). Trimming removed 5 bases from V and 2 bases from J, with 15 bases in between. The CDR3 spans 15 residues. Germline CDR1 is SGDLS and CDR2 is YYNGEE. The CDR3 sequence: CASSAGTYYTDTQYF. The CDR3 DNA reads TGTGCCAGCAGTGCGGGGACCTACTACACAGATACGCAGTATTTT.

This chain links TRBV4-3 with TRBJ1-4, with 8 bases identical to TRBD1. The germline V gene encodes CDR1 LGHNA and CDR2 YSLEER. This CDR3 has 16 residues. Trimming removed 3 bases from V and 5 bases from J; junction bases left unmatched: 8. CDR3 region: CASSHKGQAGNEKLFF. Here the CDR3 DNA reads TGCGCCAGCAGCCACAAGGGACAGGCGGGAAATGAAAAACTGTTTTTT.

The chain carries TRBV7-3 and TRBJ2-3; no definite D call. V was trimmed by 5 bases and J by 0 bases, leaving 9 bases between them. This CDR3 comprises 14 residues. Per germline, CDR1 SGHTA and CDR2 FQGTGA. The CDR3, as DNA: TGTGCCAGCAGCCCCTATGGTAGCACAGATACGCAGTATTTT. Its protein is CASSPYGSTDTQYF.

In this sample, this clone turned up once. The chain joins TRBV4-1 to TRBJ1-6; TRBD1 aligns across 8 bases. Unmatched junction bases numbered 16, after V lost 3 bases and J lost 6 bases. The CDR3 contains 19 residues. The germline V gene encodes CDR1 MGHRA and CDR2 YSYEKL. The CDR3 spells CASSHLRGTTGVRNSPLHF. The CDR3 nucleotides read TGCGCCAGCAGCCACTTGAGGGGAACGACAGGGGTGCGTAATTCACCCCTCCACTTT.

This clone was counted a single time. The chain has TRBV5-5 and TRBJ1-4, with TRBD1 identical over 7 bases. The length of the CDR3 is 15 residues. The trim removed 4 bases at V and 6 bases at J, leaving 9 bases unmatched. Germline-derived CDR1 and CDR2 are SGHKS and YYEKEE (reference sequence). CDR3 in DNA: TGTGCCAGCAGCACCAGACAGGGTTGGGATGAAAAACTGTTTTTT. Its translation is CASSTRQGWDEKLFF.

For the CDR3, the DNA is TGTGCCAGCACAGTTCCGGGACAGGGGTACTCTGGAAACACCATATATTTT. Protein product: CASTVPGQGYSGNTIYF. The rearrangement links TRBV28 to TRBJ1-3, with 10 bases that match TRBD1. Germline CDR1 is MDHEN and CDR2 is SYDVKM. The trim removed 7 bases at V and 0 bases at J, leaving 9 bases unmatched. The CDR3 length is 17 residues.

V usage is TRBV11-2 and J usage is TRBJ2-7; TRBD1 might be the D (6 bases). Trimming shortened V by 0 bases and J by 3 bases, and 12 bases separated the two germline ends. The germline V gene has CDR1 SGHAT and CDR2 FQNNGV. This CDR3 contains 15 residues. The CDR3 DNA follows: TGTGCCAGCAGCTTAGATTCGGACAGTGGCTACGAGCAGTACTTC. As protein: CASSLDSDSGYEQYF.

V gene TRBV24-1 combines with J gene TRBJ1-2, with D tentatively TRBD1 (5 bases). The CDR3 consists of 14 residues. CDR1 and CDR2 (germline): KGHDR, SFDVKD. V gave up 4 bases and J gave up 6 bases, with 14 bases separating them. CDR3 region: CATSDPRTRDGYTF. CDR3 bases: TGTGCCACCAGTGACCCTAGGACAAGAGATGGCTACACCTTC.

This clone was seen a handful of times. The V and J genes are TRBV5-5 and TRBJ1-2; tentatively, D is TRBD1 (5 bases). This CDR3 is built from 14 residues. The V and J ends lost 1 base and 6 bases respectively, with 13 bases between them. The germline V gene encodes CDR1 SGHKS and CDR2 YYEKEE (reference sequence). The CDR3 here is CASSLMAGSDGYTF. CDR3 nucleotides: TGTGCCAGCAGCTTGATGGCAGGGTCCGATGGCTACACCTTC.

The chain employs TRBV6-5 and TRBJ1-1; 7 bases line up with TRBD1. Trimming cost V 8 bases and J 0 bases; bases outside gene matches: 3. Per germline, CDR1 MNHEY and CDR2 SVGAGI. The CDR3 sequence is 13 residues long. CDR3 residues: CASRRGMNTEAFF. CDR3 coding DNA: TGTGCCAGCCGCAGGGGGATGAACACTGAAGCTTTCTTT.

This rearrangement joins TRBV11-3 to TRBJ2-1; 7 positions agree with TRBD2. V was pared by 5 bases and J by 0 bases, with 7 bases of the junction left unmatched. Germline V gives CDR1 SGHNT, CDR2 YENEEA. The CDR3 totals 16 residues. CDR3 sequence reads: CASSARLARSYNEQFF. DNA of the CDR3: TGTGCCAGCAGCGCTCGACTAGCCCGCTCCTACAATGAGCAGTTCTTC.

CDR3 DNA sequence: TGCGCCAGCAGCTTAAGACCCGGGGGGATCTCCTACAATGAGCAGTTCTTC. Translation gives CASSLRPGGISYNEQFF. The chain recombines TRBV5-1 with TRBJ2-1; 7 nucleotides align to TRBD2. After removal of 2 bases from V and 0 bases from J, the junction contained 8 bases not matched to a gene. Germline lookup yields CDR1 SGHRS and CDR2 YFSETQ. The CDR3 totals 17 residues.

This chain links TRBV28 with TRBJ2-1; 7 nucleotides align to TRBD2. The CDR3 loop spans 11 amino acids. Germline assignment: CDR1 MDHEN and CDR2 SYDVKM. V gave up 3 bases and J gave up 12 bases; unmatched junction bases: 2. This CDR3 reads CASSFWGGQFF. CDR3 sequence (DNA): TGTGCCAGCAGTTTCTGGGGGGGGCAGTTCTTC. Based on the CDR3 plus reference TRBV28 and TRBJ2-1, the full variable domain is DVKVTQSSRYLVKRTGEKVFLECVQDMDHENMFWYRQDPGLGLRLIYFSYDVKMKEKGDIPEGYSVSREKKERFSLILESASTNQTSMYLCASSFWGGQFFGPGTRLTVL.

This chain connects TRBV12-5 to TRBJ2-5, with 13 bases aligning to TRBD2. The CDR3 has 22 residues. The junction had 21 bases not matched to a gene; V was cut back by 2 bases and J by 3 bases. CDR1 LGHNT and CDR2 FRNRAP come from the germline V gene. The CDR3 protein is CASGLLDRTYGTSGVKKETQYF. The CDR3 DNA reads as TGTGCTAGTGGTTTGTTAGACCGAACTTACGGGACTAGCGGGGTTAAGAAAGAGACCCAGTACTTC.

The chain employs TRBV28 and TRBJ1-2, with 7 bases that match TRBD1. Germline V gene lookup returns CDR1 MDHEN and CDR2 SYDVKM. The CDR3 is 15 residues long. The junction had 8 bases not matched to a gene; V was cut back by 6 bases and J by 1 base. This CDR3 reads CASRAGTVNNYGYTF. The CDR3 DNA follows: TGTGCCAGCAGGGCAGGGACAGTTAATAACTATGGCTACACCTTC.

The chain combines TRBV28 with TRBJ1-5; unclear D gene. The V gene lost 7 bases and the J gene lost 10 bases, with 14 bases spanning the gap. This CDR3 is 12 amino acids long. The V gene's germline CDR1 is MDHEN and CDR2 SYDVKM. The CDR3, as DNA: TGTGCCAGCACTCGGCACGGAGGACCCCAGCATTTT. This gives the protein CASTRHGGPQHF.